Listed below are T cell receptor beta chains from one sample, sequenced in a study of shared clonotypes between healthy human individuals. Here immunoSEQ multiplex PCR was the method, and the copy in TCRdb shows in-frame clones only, minus some. The table lists about 110,000 clones, roughly two thirds of them singletons. Sequences were obtained from memory CD8+ T cells sorted from blood. These receptors were obtained from a woman under 40 in good health. CDR3s include the opening cysteine and the closing phenylalanine or tryptophan. Each record gives: J gene, clone size, V gene, D gene, CDR3 protein, CDR3 DNA. The D gene is left open where the match is weak. Not all rows give a size; the values are once, few, many and, for expanded clones, a class.

j_call: TRBJ1-1; clone_size: NA; v_call: TRBV4-1; d_call: NA; cdr3_aa: CASSQGSEAFF; cdr3_nt: TGCGCCAGCAGCCAAGGGTCTGAAGCTTTCTTT
j_call: TRBJ1-5; clone_size: NA; v_call: TRBV5-8; d_call: NA; cdr3_aa: CASSFVVAAQHF; cdr3_nt: TGTGCCAGCAGCTTCGTCGTGGCAGCCCAGCATTTT
j_call: TRBJ2-1; clone_size: many; v_call: TRBV19; d_call: NA; cdr3_aa: CASSISLAVYNEQFF; cdr3_nt: TGTGCCAGTAGTATCTCTTTAGCAGTATACAATGAGCAGTTCTTC
j_call: TRBJ1-5; clone_size: NA; v_call: TRBV6-1; d_call: NA; cdr3_aa: CASSELGHSNQPQHF; cdr3_nt: TGTGCCAGCAGTGAACTCGGCCATAGCAATCAGCCCCAGCATTTT
j_call: TRBJ2-7; clone_size: NA; v_call: TRBV9; d_call: NA; cdr3_aa: CASSPRGDYEQYF; cdr3_nt: TGTGCCAGCAGCCCTCGCGGGGACTACGAGCAGTACTTC
j_call: TRBJ2-2; clone_size: few; v_call: TRBV28; d_call: NA; cdr3_aa: CASSLPDQAVGELFF; cdr3_nt: TGTGCCAGCAGTCTACCCGACCAAGCCGTAGGGGAGCTGTTTTTT
j_call: TRBJ2-7; clone_size: NA; v_call: TRBV19; d_call: NA; cdr3_aa: CASSATGSNYYEQYF; cdr3_nt: TGTGCCAGTAGTGCAACTGGCAGCAATTACTACGAGCAGTACTTC
j_call: TRBJ2-2; clone_size: NA; v_call: TRBV10-1; d_call: NA; cdr3_aa: CASSESTGRATGELFF; cdr3_nt: TGCGCCAGCAGTGAGAGTACCGGGAGAGCAACCGGGGAGCTGTTTTTT
j_call: TRBJ2-7; clone_size: NA; v_call: TRBV7-8; d_call: NA; cdr3_aa: CASTSGGGGYEQYF; cdr3_nt: TGTGCCAGCACCAGTGGGGGAGGGGGATACGAGCAGTACTTC
j_call: TRBJ2-5; clone_size: many; v_call: TRBV2; d_call: TRBD1; cdr3_aa: CASSEEQGAEVGETQYF; cdr3_nt: TGTGCCAGCAGTGAAGAACAGGGGGCCGAGGTTGGGGAGACCCAGTACTTC
j_call: TRBJ2-1; clone_size: NA; v_call: TRBV29-1; d_call: TRBD2; cdr3_aa: CSVEPGTRQHNEQFF; cdr3_nt: TGCAGCGTTGAACCGGGGACTAGACAACACAATGAGCAGTTCTTC
j_call: TRBJ1-5; clone_size: few; v_call: TRBV11-2; d_call: NA; cdr3_aa: CASSFGQNNQPQHF; cdr3_nt: TGTGCCAGCAGCTTCGGACAGAACAATCAGCCCCAGCATTTT
j_call: TRBJ2-1; clone_size: once; v_call: TRBV25-1; d_call: TRBD2; cdr3_aa: CASAGASYNEQFF; cdr3_nt: TGTGCCAGCGCGGGAGCATCCTACAATGAGCAGTTCTTC
j_call: TRBJ2-7; clone_size: NA; v_call: TRBV21-1; d_call: NA; cdr3_aa: CASSAQGYEQYF; cdr3_nt: TGTGCCAGCAGCGCACAGGGCTACGAGCAGTACTTC
j_call: TRBJ2-2; clone_size: few; v_call: TRBV27; d_call: NA; cdr3_aa: CASKDNGASVTGELFF; cdr3_nt: TGTGCCAGCAAGGACAATGGGGCTAGCGTTACCGGGGAGCTGTTTTTT
j_call: TRBJ2-5; clone_size: NA; v_call: TRBV4-1; d_call: NA; cdr3_aa: CASSLLWEAMETQYF; cdr3_nt: TGCGCCAGCAGCCTACTCTGGGAGGCTATGGAGACCCAGTACTTC
j_call: TRBJ2-7; clone_size: few; v_call: TRBV19; d_call: TRBD2; cdr3_aa: CASSTRTSGINEQYF; cdr3_nt: TGTGCCAGTAGCACCCGGACTAGCGGGATCAACGAGCAGTACTTC
j_call: TRBJ2-3; clone_size: NA; v_call: TRBV28; d_call: NA; cdr3_aa: CASATSGAKQYF; cdr3_nt: TGTGCCAGCGCCACGTCTGGGGCGAAACAGTATTTT
j_call: TRBJ2-3; clone_size: NA; v_call: TRBV9; d_call: NA; cdr3_aa: CASSSRPGEDTQYF; cdr3_nt: TGTGCCAGCAGCTCCCGGCCGGGAGAGGATACGCAGTATTTT
j_call: TRBJ2-3; clone_size: NA; v_call: TRBV6-5; d_call: TRBD2; cdr3_aa: CASSERGSTDTQYF; cdr3_nt: TGTGCCAGCAGTGAGCGGGGGAGCACAGATACGCAGTATTTT
j_call: TRBJ1-1; clone_size: NA; v_call: TRBV29-1; d_call: NA; cdr3_aa: CSVGGLFRTEAFF; cdr3_nt: TGCAGCGTCGGGGGGCTATTCAGGACTGAAGCTTTCTTT
j_call: TRBJ2-1; clone_size: few; v_call: TRBV4-1; d_call: TRBD2; cdr3_aa: CASSQPRGLAGYNEQFF; cdr3_nt: TGCGCCAGCAGCCAACCCCGGGGACTAGCGGGATACAATGAGCAGTTCTTC
j_call: TRBJ2-7; clone_size: NA; v_call: TRBV16; d_call: NA; cdr3_aa: CASSGSMGYEQYF; cdr3_nt: TGTGCCAGCAGCGGATCCATGGGGTACGAGCAGTACTTC
j_call: TRBJ2-3; clone_size: NA; v_call: TRBV5-1; d_call: TRBD2; cdr3_aa: CASSLGSLAGGVTDTQYF; cdr3_nt: TGCGCCAGCAGCTTGGGAAGTCTAGCGGGAGGAGTCACAGATACGCAGTATTTT
j_call: TRBJ1-1; clone_size: NA; v_call: TRBV28; d_call: NA; cdr3_aa: CASKGFLKEAFF; cdr3_nt: TGTGCCAGCAAGGGGTTTTTGAAGGAAGCTTTCTTT
j_call: TRBJ2-7; clone_size: NA; v_call: TRBV7-9; d_call: TRBD1; cdr3_aa: CASSLGQGLSEQYF; cdr3_nt: TGTGCCAGCAGCTTAGGACAGGGCTTGTCCGAGCAGTACTTC
j_call: TRBJ1-1; clone_size: NA; v_call: TRBV18; d_call: NA; cdr3_aa: CATLNSNTEAFF; cdr3_nt: TGTGCCACCTTAAATTCGAACACTGAAGCTTTCTTT
j_call: TRBJ1-2; clone_size: NA; v_call: TRBV6-5; d_call: TRBD1; cdr3_aa: CASTNNRGYKASYTF; cdr3_nt: TGTGCCAGCACCAATAACAGGGGATACAAAGCGAGCTACACCTTC
j_call: TRBJ2-1; clone_size: NA; v_call: TRBV4-1; d_call: TRBD2; cdr3_aa: CASSQARGGSGRAAFF; cdr3_nt: TGCGCCAGCAGCCAAGCTCGGGGGGGTAGCGGGAGGGCCGCGTTCTTC